The clone carrying this TCR beta chain was counted ten times or more. Its antigen is still unknown. TCRdb re-derived calls from the multiplex PCR reads in MiXCR, one entry per CDR3 protein. The profile covers approximately 130,000 distinct CDR3 sequences, with approximately 22% appearing a single time and roughly 2% taken by the ten largest. This sample was included in a study of breast tumors, draining lymph nodes, adjacent tissues. Whole-study findings and limits: Findings are consistent with lymph node origin and intratumoral expansion of most tumor T cells.

This CDR3 region has 16 residues. The V gene's germline CDR1 is LNHDA and CDR2 SQIVND (reference sequence). V was shortened by 7 bases and J by 1 base, with 14 bases between the two germline ends. Axillary draining lymph nodes of breast cancer patients supplied the node samples. The material sequenced was axillary lymph node tissue. V and J are TRBV19 and TRBJ2-6; the D is unclear. This clonotype was obtained from a female donor with breast cancer. Some clones in this sample may be carry-over from other donors' samples. The CDR3 here is CASTPHVVSGANVLTF. The CDR3 DNA sequence: TGTGCCAGTACCCCTCACGTAGTGTCTGGGGCCAACGTCCTGACTTTC.